This T cell receptor (beta chain) emerged from a study of tumor-infiltrating lymphocytes in primary liver carcinoma. Study-level background: Tumors measured 4.2 to 10 cm and were stage T1-T3 N0M0.

Starting material for RNA and DNA co-extraction consisted of about 17-32 mg of unsorted bulk tissue. Every tumor was sampled at five separate regions. Over 75% of the cells in every tumor sample were viable tumor cells. TCR beta cDNA was reverse-transcribed from approximately 0.45 ug of total RNA. The reaction used a constant-region primer and ProtoScript II reverse transcriptase. Amplification in three nested multiplex PCR rounds with slightly modified ARM-PCR gave rise to TCR beta libraries. TRBV1-TRBV30 forward primers paired with a C-beta reverse primer drove the first two PCR rounds, 10 cycles each. TCRdb re-analysed the multiplex PCR reads in MiXCR, keeping a single row per CDR3 protein. Found here are tens of thousands of distinct CDR3 sequences, 71% of them singletons; the top ten hold around 15%. With 7 bases clipped from V and 3 bases from J, the junction kept 8 bases outside the gene matches. The CDR3 has 14 amino acids. Germline-derived CDR1 and CDR2 are SQVTM and ANQGSEA.

The origin of this receptor is a woman aged 55-70 years with primary liver carcinoma and hepatitis B virus infection. The chain carries TRBV29-1 and TRBJ2-2; 7 nucleotides agree with TRBD2. Sequences were obtained from liver tumor tissue from sampling region 4. The subset denotes: tumor region T4, right-lateral pole. The CDR3 DNA reads TGCAGCGCAGAGCGGGGTGCGGACACCGGGGAGCTGTTTTTT. Translating gives CSAERGADTGELFF.